Below are 22 T cell receptor beta chains sequenced from a single sample in a study of blood T cell repertoires in COVID-19. Using immunoSEQ multiplex PCR, the repertoire was profiled, and TCRdb retains in-frame clones only, with some absent. The sample lists about 270,000 clones, under 90% occurring once. The specimen sequenced was peripheral blood. The receptors here all came from a woman younger than 35 with acute or convalescent COVID-19.

The rearrangement links TRBV27 to TRBJ2-3; possible D gene TRBD2, 6 bases. Trimming removed 6 bases from V and 1 base from J, with 8 bases in between. Germline CDR1 MNHEY, CDR2 SMNVEV (reference sequence). This CDR3 has 13 amino acids. CDR3 DNA sequence: TGTGCCAGCAGGGACTACGGCACAGATACGCAGTATTTT. Residues: CASRDYGTDTQYF.

The chain recombines TRBV12-3 or TRBV12-4 with TRBJ1-2, with D perhaps TRBD1 (5 bases). V lost 3 bases to trimming and J lost 8 bases, with 10 bases between them. The CDR3 loop spans 12 amino acids. The CDR3 spells CASSLAGSGYTF. CDR3 DNA sequence: TGTGCCAGCAGTTTGGCAGGGTCCGGCTACACCTTC.

The chain joins TRBV13 to TRBJ2-7; 9 bases map to TRBD2. Germline loops: CDR1 PRHDT, CDR2 FYEKMQ (reference sequence). The CDR3 is 15 residues long. V gave up 3 bases and J gave up 2 bases; unmatched junction bases: 5. This chain's CDR3 is CASSLGTSWPYEQYF. DNA for the CDR3: TGTGCCAGCAGCTTGGGGACTAGCTGGCCCTACGAGCAGTACTTC. Full variable domain (missing parts from reference TRBV13 and TRBJ2-7): AAGVIQSPRHLIKEKRETATLKCYPIPRHDTVYWYQQGPGQDPQFLISFYEKMQSDKGSIPDRFSAQQFSDYHSELNMSSLELGDSALYFCASSLGTSWPYEQYFGPGTRLTVT.

The chain employs TRBV5-5 and TRBJ2-2; TRBD2 agrees at 10 bases. V was clipped by 2 bases and J by 1 base; unmatched bases: 5. The CDR3 is 17 residues long. CDR1 is SGHKS and CDR2 is YYEKEE in the germline V gene (reference sequence). CDR3 in amino acids: CASSFVASGRNTGELFF. The CDR3 DNA reads as TGTGCCAGCAGCTTCGTGGCTAGCGGGAGGAACACCGGGGAGCTGTTTTTT.

The chain couples TRBV28 to TRBJ2-7; D may be TRBD2 (6 bases). The germline V gene encodes CDR1 MDHEN and CDR2 SYDVKM. V was clipped by 6 bases and J by 3 bases, with 18 bases between them. This CDR3 comprises 15 residues. CDR3 region: CASRRPSGLDYEQYF. DNA for the CDR3: TGTGCCAGCAGACGACCCTCGGGACTGGACTACGAGCAGTACTTC.

This clone was detected once. The chain couples TRBV18 to TRBJ1-2; TRBD1 aligns across 7 bases. CDR3 length equals 15 residues. The J segment lost 7 bases and the V segment lost 5 bases, leaving 13 bases of the junction unmatched. CDR1 and CDR2 (germline): KGHSH, LQKENI. The CDR3 region is CASSETTGTETGYTF. Written as DNA, the CDR3 is TGTGCCAGCTCAGAAACTACCGGGACAGAAACTGGCTACACCTTC.

This clone was seen once. The chain combines TRBV3-1 (or the pseudogene TRBV3-2) with TRBJ1-1, with D uncertain. There are 17 residues in the CDR3. In germline, CDR1 is LGHDT, CDR2 YNNKEL (reference sequence). The V end was cut by 0 bases, the J end by 2 bases, with 16 bases between. CDR3 loop: CASSQDLRRASNTEAFF. CDR3 DNA sequence: TGTGCCAGCAGCCAAGATCTCCGGAGGGCGTCAAACACTGAAGCTTTCTTT.

The chain employs TRBV19 and TRBJ1-2; 10 positions agree with TRBD1. The V gene's germline CDR1 is LNHDA and CDR2 SQIVND (reference sequence). The CDR3 covers 16 residues. V dropped 7 bases and J dropped 2; count of bases not matched to a gene: 10. The CDR3 bases are TGTGCCAGTATCGCCGGGACAGGGGCGGGAAACTATGGCTACACCTTC. Protein sequence: CASIAGTGAGNYGYTF. Full variable domain (outside the CDR3, taken from reference TRBV19 and TRBJ1-2): DGGITQSPKYLFRKEGQNVTLSCEQNLNHDAMYWYRQDPGQGLRLIYYSQIVNDFQKGDIAEGYSVSREKKESFPLTVTSAQKNPTAFYLCASIAGTGAGNYGYTFGSGTRLTVV.

The CDR3 sequence: CASTLTGSGGYTF. CDR3 nucleotides: TGTGCCAGCACCCTAACAGGGTCCGGTGGCTACACCTTC. V and J are TRBV6-5 and TRBJ1-2; D may be TRBD1 (6 bases). The germline gives CDR1 MNHEY, CDR2 SVGAGI. The CDR3 covers 13 residues. V was shortened by 7 bases and J by 7 bases, with 16 bases between the two germline ends.

The chain employs TRBV7-2 and TRBJ1-5; TRBD1 matches 7 bases. Germline loops: CDR1 SGHTA, CDR2 FQGNSA. The CDR3 loop spans 13 amino acids. With V trimmed by 5 bases and J by 4 bases, 2 bases remained unmatched. The CDR3: CASSETGNQPQHF. The CDR3 nucleotides are TGTGCCAGCAGCGAGACAGGGAATCAGCCCCAGCATTTT.

This chain uses TRBV7-6 with TRBJ2-4; D possibly corresponds to TRBD1 (6 bases). Deletions cut 4 bases from V and 0 bases from J, with 13 bases between. CDR1 and CDR2 from the germline V gene are SGHVS and FNYEAQ. This CDR3 has 16 residues. The DNA of the CDR3 is TGTGCCAGCAGCTCGCAGGGGATACTAGCCAAAAACATTCAGTACTTC. Translating gives CASSSQGILAKNIQYF.

The chain has TRBV2 and TRBJ1-2; 9 bases line up with TRBD1. In germline, CDR1 is SNHLY, CDR2 FYNNEI. This CDR3 comprises 17 residues. The V segment lost 4 bases and the J segment 7 bases; nucleotides outside the gene matches: 16. The CDR3: CASSVVIRDRETGGYTF. The CDR3 bases are TGTGCCAGCAGTGTCGTAATCAGGGACAGGGAAACGGGTGGCTACACCTTC. The variable domain in full, with the rest retrieved from reference TRBV2 and TRBJ1-2, is EPEVTQTPSHQVTQMGQEVILRCVPISNHLYFYWYRQILGQKVEFLVSFYNNEISEKSEIFDDQFSVERPDGSNFTLKIRSTKLEDSAMYFCASSVVIRDRETGGYTFGSGTRLTVV.

The chain uses TRBV24-1 and TRBJ2-1, with D possibly being TRBD2 (6 bases). Per the germline V gene, CDR1 is KGHDR and CDR2 is SFDVKD. V lost 5 bases and J 2 bases, leaving 6 bases between the germline ends. CDR3 length equals 13 residues. The CDR3 nucleotides read TGTGCCACCAGTGGGACTACCTACAATGAGCAGTTCTTC. Translated: CATSGTTYNEQFF.

Of note for this clone: Other DNA sequences in the sample encode the same CDR3. This chain uses TRBV4-1 with TRBJ1-2; TRBD1 might be the D (5 bases). V gave up 0 bases and J gave up 1 base, with 6 bases separating them. Germline CDR1 is MGHRA and CDR2 is YSYEKL. This CDR3 comprises 14 residues. The CDR3 bases are TGCGCCAGCAGCCAAGACGGGGGTAACTATGGCTACACCTTC. Protein sequence: CASSQDGGNYGYTF.

V gene TRBV5-1 combines with J gene TRBJ1-1; no clear D. The V gene's germline CDR1 is SGHRS and CDR2 YFSETQ. V lost 0 bases to trimming and J lost 0 bases, with 15 bases between them. The CDR3 loop spans 17 amino acids. CDR3 amino acids: CASSLGRWALMNTEAFF. In DNA, the CDR3 is TGCGCCAGCAGCTTGGGCAGGTGGGCTCTCATGAACACTGAAGCTTTCTTT.

This chain uses TRBV12-3 or TRBV12-4 with TRBJ1-3, with a weak D call TRBD1 (5 bases). V lost 5 bases and J 8 bases, leaving 10 bases between the germline ends. This CDR3 is 12 amino acids long. The CDR3 coding sequence is TGTGCCAGCAGTCCCCCGGGGGACACCATATATTTT. Its protein product is CASSPPGDTIYF.

The chain links TRBV5-1 to TRBJ1-2; tentative D call: TRBD1 (5 bases). The CDR3 sequence is 15 residues long. Trimming left V 6 bases short and J 4 bases short, with 19 bases between. CDR1 and CDR2 from the germline V gene are SGHRS and YFSETQ. The CDR3 sequence: CASTWNVGQVYGYTF. The CDR3 nucleotides are TGCGCCAGCACGTGGAATGTGGGGCAGGTCTATGGCTACACCTTC.

The V call is TRBV7-8, the J call TRBJ1-2; 7 positions agree with TRBD1. V was pared by 1 base and J by 4 bases, with 9 bases of the junction left unmatched. Germline values: CDR1 SGHVS, CDR2 FQNEAQ. The CDR3 loop spans 16 amino acids. The CDR3 region is CASSLGGQSFVYGYTF. The CDR3 nucleotides are TGTGCCAGCAGCTTAGGGGGACAGAGCTTTGTCTATGGCTACACCTTC.

This chain uses TRBV14 with TRBJ1-1, with D possibly matching TRBD1 (5 bases). CDR3 size: 13 residues. V gave up 4 bases and J gave up 6 bases, with 12 bases separating them. The germline V gene has CDR1 SGHDN and CDR2 FVKESK. The CDR3 DNA sequence: TGTGCCAGCAGCCTATTGCCAGGGCCTGAAGCTTTCTTT. Its protein is CASSLLPGPEAFF. The variable domain in full, completed from reference TRBV14 and TRBJ1-1, reads EAGVTQFPSHSVIEKGQTVTLRCDPISGHDNLYWYRRVMGKEIKFLLHFVKESKQDESGMPNNRFLAERTGGTYSTLKVQPAELEDSGVYFCASSLLPGPEAFFGQGTRLTVV.

The V gene is TRBV6-5, the J gene TRBJ1-6; D not certain. This CDR3 comprises 12 residues. V lost 7 bases and J 9 bases, leaving 10 bases between the germline ends. Germline loops: CDR1 MNHEY, CDR2 SVGAGI. DNA of the CDR3: TGTGCCAGCAAACGGGAAGTTTCACCCCTCCACTTT. It specifies CASKREVSPLHF.

The chain combines TRBV11-3 with TRBJ2-1, with TRBD2 matching 7 bases. V shed 0 bases, J shed 9 bases, and the junction held 17 bases outside the gene matches. The CDR3 consists of 18 residues. Germline values: CDR1 SGHNT, CDR2 YENEEA. This CDR3 reads CASSLDQGGSSRVGEQFF. The CDR3 DNA is TGTGCCAGCAGCTTAGATCAGGGCGGGAGTTCCCGGGTGGGTGAGCAGTTCTTC.

CDR3 residues: CASSLVVAGNYEQYF. Written as DNA, the CDR3 is TGCGCCAGCAGCTTGGTGGTAGCGGGGAACTACGAGCAGTACTTC. This sequence joins TRBV5-1 and TRBJ2-7; 8 bases line up with TRBD2. This CDR3 is built from 15 residues. Germline V gives CDR1 SGHRS, CDR2 YFSETQ. J was trimmed by 3 bases and V by 0 bases; bases with no gene match: 5.